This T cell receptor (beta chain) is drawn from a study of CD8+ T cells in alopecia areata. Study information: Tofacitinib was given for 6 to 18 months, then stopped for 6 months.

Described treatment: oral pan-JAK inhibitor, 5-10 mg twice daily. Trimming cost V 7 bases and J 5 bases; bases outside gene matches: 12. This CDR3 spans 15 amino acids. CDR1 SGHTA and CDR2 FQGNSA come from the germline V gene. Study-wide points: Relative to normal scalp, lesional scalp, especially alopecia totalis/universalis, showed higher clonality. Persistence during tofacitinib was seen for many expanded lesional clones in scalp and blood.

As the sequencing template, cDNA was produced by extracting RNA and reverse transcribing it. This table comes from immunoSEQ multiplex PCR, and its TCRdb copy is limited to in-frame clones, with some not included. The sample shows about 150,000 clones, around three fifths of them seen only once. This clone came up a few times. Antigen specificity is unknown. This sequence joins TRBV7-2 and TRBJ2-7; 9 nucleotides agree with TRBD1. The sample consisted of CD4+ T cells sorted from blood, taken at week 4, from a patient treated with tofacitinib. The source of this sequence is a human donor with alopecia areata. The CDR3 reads CASTDPGTGLNEQYF. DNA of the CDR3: TGTGCCAGCACCGATCCGGGGACAGGGCTAAACGAGCAGTACTTC.